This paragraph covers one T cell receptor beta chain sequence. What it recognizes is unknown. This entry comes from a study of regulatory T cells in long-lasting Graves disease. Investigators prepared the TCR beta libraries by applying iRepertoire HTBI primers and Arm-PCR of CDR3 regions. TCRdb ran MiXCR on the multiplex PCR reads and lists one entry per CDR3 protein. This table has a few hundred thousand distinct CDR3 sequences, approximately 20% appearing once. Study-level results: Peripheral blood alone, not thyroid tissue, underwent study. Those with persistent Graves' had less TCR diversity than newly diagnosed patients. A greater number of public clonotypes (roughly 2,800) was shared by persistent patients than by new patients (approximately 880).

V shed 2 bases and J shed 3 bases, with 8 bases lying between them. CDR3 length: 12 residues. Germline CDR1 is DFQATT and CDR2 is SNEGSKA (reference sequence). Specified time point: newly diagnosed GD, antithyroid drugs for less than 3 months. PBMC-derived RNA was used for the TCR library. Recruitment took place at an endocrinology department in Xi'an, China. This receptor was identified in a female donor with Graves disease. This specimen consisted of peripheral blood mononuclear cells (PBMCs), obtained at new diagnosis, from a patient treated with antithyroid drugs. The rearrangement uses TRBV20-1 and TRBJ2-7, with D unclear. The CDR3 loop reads CSARPSLYEQYF. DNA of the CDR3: TGCAGTGCTAGACCCTCCCTCTACGAGCAGTACTTC.